Given below is one TCR beta chain in context. The antigen is unknown. These data come from a study of response to subunit inactivated influenza vaccine. Study-wide results and caveats: T cells newly recruited by each seasonal influenza vaccination are few, the authors suggested.

Germline V gene sequence: CDR1 LGHDT, CDR2 YNNKEL (reference sequence). With 2 bases clipped from V and 0 bases from J, the junction kept 3 bases outside the gene matches. This CDR3 contains 15 residues. Using its own MiXCR run on the RT-PCR reads, TCRdb lists one record per CDR3 protein. The top ten clones hold around 6.5% of a sample with some 640,000 distinct CDR3 sequences, over 11% of them seen once. The sequence was collected from a man aged 50-59 years who received an inactivated influenza vaccine. J is TRBJ2-7 and V is TRBV3-1; TRBD2 agrees at 8 bases. The sequenced sample was PBMCs from blood, obtained 14 days before vaccination. The CDR3 loop reads CASSQTSGFSYEQYF. CDR3 DNA: TGTGCCAGCAGCCAAACTAGCGGATTCTCCTACGAGCAGTACTTC.